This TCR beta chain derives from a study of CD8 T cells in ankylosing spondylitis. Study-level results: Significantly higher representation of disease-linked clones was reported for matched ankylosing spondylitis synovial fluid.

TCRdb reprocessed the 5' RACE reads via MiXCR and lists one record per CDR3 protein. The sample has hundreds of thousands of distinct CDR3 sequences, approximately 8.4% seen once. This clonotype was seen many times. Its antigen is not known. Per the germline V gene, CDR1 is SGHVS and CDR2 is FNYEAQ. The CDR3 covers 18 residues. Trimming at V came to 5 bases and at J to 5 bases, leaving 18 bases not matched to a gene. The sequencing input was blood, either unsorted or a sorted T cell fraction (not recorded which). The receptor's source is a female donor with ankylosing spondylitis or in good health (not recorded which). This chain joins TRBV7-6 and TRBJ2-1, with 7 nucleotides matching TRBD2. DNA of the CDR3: TGTGCCAGCAGCGCCAGCAGGGCTAGCGGCAAGGTTAACAATGAGCAGTTCTTC. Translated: CASSASRASGKVNNEQFF.